A single T cell receptor (beta chain) is shown here with its context. Compared with the rest of its sample, this clonotype is medium-sized (0.01 to 0.1%). Its specific antigen is unknown. Per-nucleotide qualities are absent, and no much larger clonotype sits a single base away. TCR alpha and beta CDR3 regions were amplified with the iRepertoire nested amplicon-rescue multiplex PCR (arm-PCR) platform from RNA. One-step reverse transcription and amplification used about 90-400 ng of tissue mRNA or PBMC total RNA as input. Following bead purification, Illumina adapters were added by a secondary multiplex PCR, and libraries between 200 and 400 bp were gel-purified. Libraries carried internal 6-nucleotide barcodes used for demultiplexing. The libraries were sequenced on an Illumina MiSeq using 2x220 or 2x250 nucleotide paired-end reads. Concerning the study's data processing: Paired reads were merged with FLASH 1.2.11 and aligned to the GRCh37 human genome with BWA-MEM before extracting TRA and TRB reads. An IMGT-derived reference of cassette sequences and CDR3 motifs, with pseudogenes included, was used for V and J assignment. Reads were translated in three frames, and productive CDR3s were defined as those with a C...FGXG motif and no stop codons. Unique combinations of V-J cassette pair and CDR3 amino acid sequence were defined as clonotypes. Hamming distance filtering was applied to reads, with thresholds set by the sequence error rate of each sample in mapped regions. In-frame beta chains were kept once TCRdb had trimmed the public reads at Q25 with fastp and called clones with MiXCR. Each entry merges the rows of one CDR3 protein and shows their most common DNA and genes. What appears here as the V and J calls and clone size reflects TCRdb's work, not the paper's. This sample lists more than 20,000 distinct CDR3 sequences; just under 25% were detected once. 13% of the sample goes to the ten largest clones.

The CDR3 starts with the cysteine, ends with the phenylalanine, and has 15 residues. Only the CDR3 DNA stays, 45 bases, in frame from base 1. V is pared back by 1 base and J by 6 bases, with 14 bases lying between the germline termini. From the germline V gene, CDR1 is MNHNS and CDR2 is SASEGT. The data were obtained in a study of glioma-infiltrating T cells (dated by TCRdb to 2016 to 2018). About the investigation overall: The study sequenced TCR alpha- and beta-chain repertoires from glioma tissue, from non-neoplastic brain tissue and from matched peripheral blood mononuclear cells. To measure divergence between tissue and blood T-cell populations, each tissue-infiltrating repertoire was compared with the peripheral blood repertoire of the same patient. The paired cohort comprised three low-grade glioma patients, 8 or 9 primary glioblastoma patients and three non-glioma patients contributing non-neoplastic brain tissue.

Beyond this particular receptor, the publication reports: Small numbers underpinned the group comparisons: roughly 8 glioblastoma patients, three low-grade glioma patients and three non-neoplastic patients. Only a very small number of CDR3 sequences turned up in both tissue and blood, a result put down to high CDR3 diversity combined with limited sampling. VJ-independent divergence between tissue and blood was lower than expected in non-neoplastic patients but higher than expected in all gliomas, particularly low-grade gliomas.

This receptor was obtained from a human donor with low-grade glioma or glioblastoma, undergoing nonglioma brain surgery, or in good health (not recorded which). In this chain, TRBV6-1 is recombined with TRBJ2-3; no confident D gene assignment can be made. Sequenced sample: glioma tissue, nonneoplastic brain tissue, or PBMCs (not recorded which). The nucleotide sequence is given as TGTGCCAGCAGTGAAGAAGGAAGACCGGGTGATACGCAGTATTTT. Its protein reads: CASSEEGRPGDTQYF.